One and the same sample provided the 11 T cell receptor beta chains below, sequenced in a study of blood T cells in healthy people across ages. Alongside a J-beta primer mix, a sample-barcoded 5' primer served in a second PCR lasting roughly 6 to 11 cycles. TCRdb ran MiXCR on the 5' RACE reads and lists one entry per CDR3 protein. Here the sample spans about 800,000 distinct CDR3 sequences, just under 25% being singletons. These data were likewise used in another study, on T cells of mothers and their children.

The material sequenced was blood. All receptors derive from a boy between 10 and 17 years old in good health.

The chain joins TRBV15 to TRBJ2-4; a weak D match, TRBD1 (5 bases). The CDR3 length is 15 residues. The V gene lost 4 bases and the J gene lost 0 bases, with 10 bases spanning the gap. In germline, CDR1 is LNHNV, CDR2 YYDKDF (reference sequence). Written as DNA, the CDR3 is TGTGCCACCAGCACAGGGAATTCAGCCAAAAACATTCAGTACTTC. Amino acids: CATSTGNSAKNIQYF.

This clonotype was seen a handful of times. This chain connects TRBV16 to TRBJ1-2; D might be TRBD1 (5 bases). This CDR3 region has 17 residues. Deletions cut 2 bases from V and 0 bases from J, with 16 bases between. Germline CDR1 and CDR2: KGHSY and FQNENV. Here the CDR3 DNA reads TGTGCCAGCAGCCAACAGACAGAAAGGGTTCCTAACTATGGCTACACCTTC. Its protein is CASSQQTERVPNYGYTF.

This clonotype has only a few counts. The chain joins TRBV28 to TRBJ1-1; 10 nucleotides match TRBD1. Germline CDR1 MDHEN, CDR2 SYDVKM. V shed 2 bases and J 1 base; nucleotides not matched to a gene: 10. The CDR3 totals 18 residues. The CDR3 reads CASSLDRGRPTANTEAFF. The CDR3 DNA sequence: TGTGCCAGCAGTTTAGACAGGGGGCGACCCACGGCGAACACTGAAGCTTTCTTT.

The chain carries TRBV15 and TRBJ1-4; D remains unclear. CDR3 length: 14 residues. Germline CDR1 reads LNHNV; CDR2 reads YYDKDF (reference sequence). The V end lost 1 base, the J end lost 7 bases, and 10 bases lay between the germline ends. CDR3 nucleotides: TGTGCCACCAGCAGAGCCGGGGAAGGTGAAAAACTGTTTTTT. Its translation is CATSRAGEGEKLFF.

This clonotype has more than one count but fewer than ten. The V call is TRBV12-3 or TRBV12-4, the J call TRBJ2-3, with D unclear. The V end lost 8 bases, the J end lost 0 bases, and 15 bases lay between the germline ends. The CDR3 covers 15 residues. DNA of the CDR3: TGTGCCAGCTCATATCAGCTTATGAGCACAGATACGCAGTATTTT. Amino acid sequence: CASSYQLMSTDTQYF.

The chain joins TRBV11-3 to TRBJ1-2; D not certain. Germline CDR1 SGHNT, CDR2 YENEEA. V lost 5 bases to trimming and J lost 1 base, with 17 bases between them. The CDR3 covers 16 residues. CDR3 residues: CASSLRTSRGNYGYTF. CDR3 bases: TGTGCCAGCAGCCTACGCACATCGCGGGGTAACTATGGCTACACCTTC.

This clonotype was detected only a few times. The chain has TRBV15 and TRBJ2-3; 7 nucleotides agree with TRBD1. The J segment lost 3 bases and the V segment lost 4 bases, leaving 10 bases of the junction unmatched. The germline V gene has CDR1 LNHNV and CDR2 YYDKDF (reference sequence). CDR3 length: 16 residues. The CDR3 sequence: CATSTRLTGRTDTQYF. The CDR3 nucleotides are TGTGCCACCAGCACACGCTTGACAGGGAGAACAGATACGCAGTATTTT. The full variable domain, completed using reference TRBV15 and TRBJ2-3, is DAMVIQNPRYQVTQFGKPVTLSCSQTLNHNVMYWYQQKSSQAPKLLFHYYDKDFNNEADTPDNFQSRRPNTSFCFLDIRSPGLGDTAMYLCATSTRLTGRTDTQYFGPGTRLTVL.

Regarding this clonotype: Here the CDR3 omits its conserved ending phenylalanine or tryptophan, so a read error is the likely source. V gene TRBV6-4 combines with J gene TRBJ2-5; 9 nucleotides agree with TRBD1. The J call may be incorrect, as the DNA end agrees better with TRBJ2-7. CDR1 is MRHNA, CDR2 SNTAGT, per germline. CDR3 length: 13 amino acids. This CDR3 reads CASSDRGIYEQYL. The CDR3 bases are TGTGCCAGCAGCGACAGGGGGATCTACGAGCAGTACCTC.

This clonotype has a handful of counts. The CDR3 nucleotides are TGTGCCAGCAGTTCCCGGACTAGCGCTTCCTACGAGCAGTACTTC. Protein sequence: CASSSRTSASYEQYF. The rearrangement uses TRBV12-3 or TRBV12-4 and TRBJ2-7; 9 bases align to TRBD2. After removal of 4 bases from V and 1 base from J, the junction contained 5 bases not matched to a gene. The CDR3 spans 15 residues.

This clonotype has only a few counts. The chain uses TRBV7-2 and TRBJ1-4, with TRBD1 matching 8 bases. This CDR3 has 14 amino acids. Trimming cost V 4 bases and J 7 bases; bases outside gene matches: 5. Germline CDR1 SGHTA, CDR2 FQGNSA. CDR3 loop: CASSSGGAGEKLFF. CDR3 DNA sequence: TGTGCCAGCAGCTCAGGGGGCGCCGGTGAAAAACTGTTTTTT. The whole variable domain, remainder taken from reference TRBV7-2 and TRBJ1-4, is GAGVSQSPSNKVTEKGKDVELRCDPISGHTALYWYRQSLGQGLEFLIYFQGNSAPDKSGLPSDRFSAERTGGSVSTLTIQRTQQEDSAVYLCASSSGGAGEKLFFGSGTQLSVL.

On this clonotype: The junction departs from the called germline gene at one end, perhaps through a read error. V and J are TRBV28 and TRBJ1-4; possible D gene TRBD1, 6 bases. This CDR3 is built from 15 residues. Germline CDR1 reads MDHEN; CDR2 reads SYDVKM. The CDR3 DNA reads TGTGCCAGCAGTTTAGGGGGGGCAACTAATGAAAAACTGCTTTTT. It codes for CASSLGGATNEKLLF.